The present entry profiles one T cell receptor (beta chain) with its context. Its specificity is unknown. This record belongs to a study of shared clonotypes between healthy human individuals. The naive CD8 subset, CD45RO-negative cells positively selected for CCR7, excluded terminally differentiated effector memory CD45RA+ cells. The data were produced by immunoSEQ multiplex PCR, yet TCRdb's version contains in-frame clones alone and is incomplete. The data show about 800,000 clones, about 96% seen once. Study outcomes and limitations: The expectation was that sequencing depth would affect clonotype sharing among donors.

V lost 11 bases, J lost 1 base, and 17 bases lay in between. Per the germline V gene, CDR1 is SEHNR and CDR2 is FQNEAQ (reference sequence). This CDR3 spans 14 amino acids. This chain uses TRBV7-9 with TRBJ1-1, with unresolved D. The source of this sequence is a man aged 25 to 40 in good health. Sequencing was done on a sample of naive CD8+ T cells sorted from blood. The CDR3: CACEEGGTNTEAFF. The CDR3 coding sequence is TGTGCCTGTGAGGAGGGAGGAACGAACACTGAAGCTTTCTTT.